This T cell receptor (beta chain) was sequenced in a study of T cells expressing NK-cell markers. Overall study context: Underlying the TCR beta repertoires were sorted CD3+CD56+NKG2C+, CD3+CD56+NKG2C- and CD3+CD56-NKG2C+ T cells. With respect to HCMV, seven of the eight sequenced donors were seropositive, and one was seronegative.

In the case of this clonotype: Its antigen is as yet unknown.

Study findings and constraints: In a group of several donors, dominant NKG2C+ clonotypes represented roughly 1.0-7.5% of CD8+ T cells.

In germline, CDR1 is DFQATT, CDR2 SNEGSKA (reference sequence). This CDR3 is 14 amino acids long. In generating TCR beta cDNA, 5'RACE template switching with UMIs was used. Reanalyzing the 5' RACE reads, TCRdb keeps one entry per CDR3 protein, without DNA. This table lists some 410,000 distinct CDR3 sequences. Sequences were obtained from blood T cells: a sorted CD56 or NKG2C T cell subset, CD4+ or CD8+ T cells, or bulk PBMC T cells (not recorded which). The TCR sequence derives from a woman between 18 and 70 years old in good health. V is TRBV20-1 and J is TRBJ2-1; as DNA is missing, the TRBD1 call by TCRdb cannot be tested. The CDR3 loop reads CGAARGRGGNEQFF.